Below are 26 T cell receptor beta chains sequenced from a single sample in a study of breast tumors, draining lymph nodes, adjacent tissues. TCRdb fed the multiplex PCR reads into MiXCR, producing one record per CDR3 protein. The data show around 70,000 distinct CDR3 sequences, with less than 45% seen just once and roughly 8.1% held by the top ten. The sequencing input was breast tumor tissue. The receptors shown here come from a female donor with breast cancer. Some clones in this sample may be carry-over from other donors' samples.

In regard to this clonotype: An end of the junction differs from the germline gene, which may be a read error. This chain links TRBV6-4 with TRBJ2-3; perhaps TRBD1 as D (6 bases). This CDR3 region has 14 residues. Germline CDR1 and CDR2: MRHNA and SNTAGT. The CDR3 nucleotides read TGTGCCAGCAGTCACTCAGGGGGCACAGATACGCAGTATTTT. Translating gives CASSHSGGTDTQYF.

The CDR3 spells CASRSSLAASSYEHF. The CDR3 nucleotides read TGTGCCAGTAGGTCGTCTCTAGCGGCGAGCTCCTACGAGCATTTT. This rearrangement joins TRBV19 to TRBJ1-5; D gene unclear. The V gene's germline CDR1 is LNHDA and CDR2 SQIVND (reference sequence). Trimming removed 6 bases from V and 14 bases from J, with 26 bases in between. This CDR3 comprises 15 residues.

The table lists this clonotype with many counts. The CDR3 sequence: CSAGQGRENIQYF. CDR3 nucleotides: TGCAGTGCTGGACAGGGGAGGGAAAACATTCAGTACTTC. The chain carries TRBV20-1 and TRBJ2-4; TRBD1 matches 9 bases. The CDR3 length is 13 residues. V lost 5 bases to trimming and J lost 5 bases; unmatched junction nucleotides: 4. Germline V CDR1 and CDR2: DFQATT, SNEGSKA (reference sequence).

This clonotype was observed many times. The CDR3 spells CASSQPGANEQFF. In DNA, the CDR3 is TGTGCCAGCAGCCAACCTGGGGCCAATGAGCAGTTCTTC. V gene TRBV12-3 or TRBV12-4 combines with J gene TRBJ2-1; D may be TRBD1 (5 bases). Deletions cut 6 bases from V and 6 bases from J, with 12 bases between. The CDR3 is made up of 13 amino acids.

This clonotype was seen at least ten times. The CDR3 region has the DNA TGTGCCAGCAGCTGGCGAGAACAAGAGACCCAGTACTTC. Translation: CASSWREQETQYF. This chain connects TRBV27 to TRBJ2-5; D is unclear. The CDR3 loop spans 13 amino acids. Trimming left V 6 bases short and J 2 bases short, with 10 bases between. Germline V gene data show CDR1 as MNHEY and CDR2 as SMNVEV (reference sequence).

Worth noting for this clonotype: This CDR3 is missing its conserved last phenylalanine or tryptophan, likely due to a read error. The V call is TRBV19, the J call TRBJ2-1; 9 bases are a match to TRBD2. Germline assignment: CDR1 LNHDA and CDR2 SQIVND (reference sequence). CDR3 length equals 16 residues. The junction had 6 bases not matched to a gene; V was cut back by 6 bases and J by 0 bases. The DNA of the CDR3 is TGTGCCAGTAGCCCCGAAGCGGGAGGCTCCTACAATGAGCAGTTCTCC. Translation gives CASSPEAGGSYNEQFS.

The CDR3 loop reads CASSQVGTGVPLNYGYTF. CDR3 coding DNA: TGCGCCAGCAGCCAAGTAGGGACAGGGGTCCCCTTGAACTATGGCTACACCTTC. The genes are TRBV4-1 and TRBJ1-2; 10 positions agree with TRBD1. The length of the CDR3 is 18 residues. The V gene's germline CDR1 is MGHRA and CDR2 YSYEKL. V dropped 1 base and J dropped 2; count of bases not matched to a gene: 10.

CDR3 amino acids: CASMPIRQGRGRETIYF. The CDR3 DNA sequence: TGTGCCAGCATGCCAATTCGACAGGGCCGGGGTAGAGAGACCATATATTTT. The chain combines TRBV2 with TRBJ1-3, with 7 bases aligning to TRBD1. Trimming at V came to 7 bases and at J to 10 bases, leaving 22 bases not matched to a gene. CDR3 size: 17 residues. CDR1 SNHLY and CDR2 FYNNEI come from the germline V gene.

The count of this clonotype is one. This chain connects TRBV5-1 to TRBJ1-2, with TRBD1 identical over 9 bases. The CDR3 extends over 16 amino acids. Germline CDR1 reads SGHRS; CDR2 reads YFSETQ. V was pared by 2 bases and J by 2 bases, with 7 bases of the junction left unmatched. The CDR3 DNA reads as TGCGCCAGCAGCTTAACCGGGACAGGGCCCAACTATGGCTACACCTTC. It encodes CASSLTGTGPNYGYTF.

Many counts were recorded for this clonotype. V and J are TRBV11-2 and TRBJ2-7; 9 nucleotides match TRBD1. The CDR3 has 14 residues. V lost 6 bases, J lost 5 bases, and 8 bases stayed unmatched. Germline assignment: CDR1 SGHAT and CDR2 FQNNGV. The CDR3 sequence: CASRRTGVSHEQYF. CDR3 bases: TGTGCCAGCAGGAGGACAGGGGTTTCCCACGAGCAGTACTTC.

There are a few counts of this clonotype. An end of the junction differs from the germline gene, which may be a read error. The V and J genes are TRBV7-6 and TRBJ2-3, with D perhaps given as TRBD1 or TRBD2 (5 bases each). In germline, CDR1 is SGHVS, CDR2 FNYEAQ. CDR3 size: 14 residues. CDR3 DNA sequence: TGTGCCTGCAGCTTAGGTGGGGGAAAAGATACGCAGTATTTT. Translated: CACSLGGGKDTQYF.

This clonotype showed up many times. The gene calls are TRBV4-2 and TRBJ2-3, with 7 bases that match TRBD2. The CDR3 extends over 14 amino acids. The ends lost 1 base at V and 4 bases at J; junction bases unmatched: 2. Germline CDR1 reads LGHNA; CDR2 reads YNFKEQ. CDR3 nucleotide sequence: TGTGCCAGCAGCCAAGTGCTAGCGGCAGATACGCAGTATTTT. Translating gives CASSQVLAADTQYF.

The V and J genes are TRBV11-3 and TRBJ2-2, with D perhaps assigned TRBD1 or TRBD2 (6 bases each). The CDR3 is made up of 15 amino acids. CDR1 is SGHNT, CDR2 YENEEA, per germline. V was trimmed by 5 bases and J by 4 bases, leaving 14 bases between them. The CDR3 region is CASSIGGSTTGELFF. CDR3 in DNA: TGTGCCAGCAGCATCGGGGGCTCGACCACCGGGGAGCTGTTTTTT.

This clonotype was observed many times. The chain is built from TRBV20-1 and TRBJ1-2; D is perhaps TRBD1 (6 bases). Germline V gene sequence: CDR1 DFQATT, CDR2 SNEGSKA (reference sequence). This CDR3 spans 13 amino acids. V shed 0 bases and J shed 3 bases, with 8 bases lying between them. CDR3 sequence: CSARDDRHYGYTF. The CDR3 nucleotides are TGCAGTGCTAGAGATGACAGGCACTATGGCTACACCTTC.

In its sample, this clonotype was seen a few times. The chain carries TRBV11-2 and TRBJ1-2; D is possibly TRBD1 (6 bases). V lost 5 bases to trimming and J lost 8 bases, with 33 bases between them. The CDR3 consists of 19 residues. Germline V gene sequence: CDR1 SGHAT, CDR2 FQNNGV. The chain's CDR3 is CASSSPSGPPTGPIGGYTF. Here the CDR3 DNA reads TGTGCCAGCAGCAGCCCGTCGGGACCCCCAACAGGGCCTATCGGAGGCTACACCTTC.

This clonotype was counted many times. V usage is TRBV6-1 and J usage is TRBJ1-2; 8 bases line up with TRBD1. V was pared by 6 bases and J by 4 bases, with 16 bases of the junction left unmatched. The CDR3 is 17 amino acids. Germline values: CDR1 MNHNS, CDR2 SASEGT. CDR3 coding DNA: TGTGCCAGCAGCTACCTTGGTGGACAGGGAGAGGGCTATGGCTACACCTTC. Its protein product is CASSYLGGQGEGYGYTF.

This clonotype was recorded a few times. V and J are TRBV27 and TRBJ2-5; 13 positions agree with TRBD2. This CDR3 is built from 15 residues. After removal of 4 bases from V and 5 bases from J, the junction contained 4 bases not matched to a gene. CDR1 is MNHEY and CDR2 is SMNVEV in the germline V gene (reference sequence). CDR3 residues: CASSSRLAGGETQYF. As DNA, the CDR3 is TGTGCCAGCAGTTCCCGACTAGCGGGGGGCGAGACCCAGTACTTC.

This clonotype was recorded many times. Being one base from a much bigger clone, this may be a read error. The CDR3 DNA reads TGCAGTCTTCATACCGGCGATACGGGGACTGAGCAGTTCTTC. It yields the protein CSLHTGDTGTEQFF. The chain recombines TRBV20-1 with TRBJ2-1, with D tentatively TRBD1 or TRBD2 (5 bases each). Germline V gene data show CDR1 as DFQATT and CDR2 as SNEGSKA (reference sequence). Between the trimmed V and J ends, which lost 8 bases and 9 bases, there was a span of 23 bases. This CDR3 region has 14 residues.

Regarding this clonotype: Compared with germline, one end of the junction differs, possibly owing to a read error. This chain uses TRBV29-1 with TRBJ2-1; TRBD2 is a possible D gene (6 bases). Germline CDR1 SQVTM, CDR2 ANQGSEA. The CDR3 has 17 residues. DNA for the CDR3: TGCAGCGTTGAGAAATCAACGTGGGGACTGAACACCGGGGAGCTGTTCTTC. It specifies CSVEKSTWGLNTGELFF.

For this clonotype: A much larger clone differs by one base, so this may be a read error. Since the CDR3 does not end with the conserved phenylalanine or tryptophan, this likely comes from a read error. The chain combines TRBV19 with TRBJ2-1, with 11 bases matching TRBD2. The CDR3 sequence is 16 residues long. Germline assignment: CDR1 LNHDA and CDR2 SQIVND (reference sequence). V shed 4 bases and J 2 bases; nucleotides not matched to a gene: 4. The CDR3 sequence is CASSTTSGGTYNEQFS. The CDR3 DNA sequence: TGTGCCAGTAGTACTACTAGCGGGGGAACCTACAATGAGCAGTTCTCC.

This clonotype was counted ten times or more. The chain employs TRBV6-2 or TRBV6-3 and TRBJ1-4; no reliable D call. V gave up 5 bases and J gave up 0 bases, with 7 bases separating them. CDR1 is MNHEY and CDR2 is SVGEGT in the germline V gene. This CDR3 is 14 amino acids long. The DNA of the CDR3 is TGTGCCAGCAGTCGACGGACAACTAATGAAAAACTGTTTTTT. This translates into CASSRRTTNEKLFF.

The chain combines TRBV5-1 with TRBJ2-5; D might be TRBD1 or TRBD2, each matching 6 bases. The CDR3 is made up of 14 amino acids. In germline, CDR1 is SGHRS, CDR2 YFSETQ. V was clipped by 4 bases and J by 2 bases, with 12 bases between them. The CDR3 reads CASSQGGLQETQYF. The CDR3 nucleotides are TGCGCCAGCAGCCAAGGGGGACTGCAAGAGACCCAGTACTTC.

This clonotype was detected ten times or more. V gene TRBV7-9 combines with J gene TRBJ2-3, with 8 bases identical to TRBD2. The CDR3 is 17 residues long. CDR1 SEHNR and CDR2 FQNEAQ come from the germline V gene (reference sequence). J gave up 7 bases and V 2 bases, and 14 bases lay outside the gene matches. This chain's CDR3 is CASSLWGSGVAGNTQYF. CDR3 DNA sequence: TGTGCCAGCAGCTTATGGGGCTCTGGGGTAGCGGGGAATACGCAGTATTTT.

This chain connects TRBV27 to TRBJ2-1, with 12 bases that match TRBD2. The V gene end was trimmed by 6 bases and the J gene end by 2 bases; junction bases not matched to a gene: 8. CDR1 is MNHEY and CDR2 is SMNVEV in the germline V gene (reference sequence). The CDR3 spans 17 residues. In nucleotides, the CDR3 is TGTGCCAGCAGGCCCGGACTAGCGGGAAGTACCTACAATGAGCAGTTCTTC. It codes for CASRPGLAGSTYNEQFF.

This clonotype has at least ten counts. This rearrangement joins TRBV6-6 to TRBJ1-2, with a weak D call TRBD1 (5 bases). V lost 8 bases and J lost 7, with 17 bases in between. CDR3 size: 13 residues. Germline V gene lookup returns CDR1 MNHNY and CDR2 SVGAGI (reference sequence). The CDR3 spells CASGTWGWIGYTF. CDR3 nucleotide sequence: TGTGCCAGCGGAACATGGGGGTGGATTGGCTACACCTTC.

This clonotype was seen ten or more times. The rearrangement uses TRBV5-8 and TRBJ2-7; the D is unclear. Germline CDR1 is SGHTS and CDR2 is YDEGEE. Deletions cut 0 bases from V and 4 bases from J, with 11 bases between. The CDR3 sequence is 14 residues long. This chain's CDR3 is CASSLDLSGYEQYF. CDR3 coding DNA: TGTGCCAGCAGCTTGGATTTATCTGGTTACGAGCAGTACTTC.